This T cell receptor (beta chain) was identified during a study of shared clonotypes between healthy human individuals. Overall study: CD4 naive and memory got three plates each, CD8 naive two, CD8 memory one.

Here immunoSEQ multiplex PCR was the method, and the copy in TCRdb shows in-frame clones only, minus some. The sample consists of hundreds of thousands of clones, around four fifths of them appearing once. The V and J ends lost 2 bases and 9 bases respectively, with 14 bases between them. The CDR3 contains 14 residues. CDR1 is MNHNS and CDR2 is SASEGT in the germline V gene. In its sample, this clone was seen a few times. Its antigen is as yet unknown. Adult donors, all healthy and HIV-negative, had no recent acute infections or vaccinations. Researchers partitioned CD4+ cells into CD45RA+ naive and CD45RA-negative memory subsets. Notes on the study in general: Estimated richness was generally greater in naive than memory subsets.

Sequenced input: memory CD4+ T cells sorted from blood. Subset in this sample: CD45RA-negative fraction. The chain recombines TRBV6-1 with TRBJ2-1; D is uncertain. This TCR came from a woman aged 25-40 years in good health. The CDR3 coding sequence is TGTGCCAGCAGTGAAAGGGTATCCCACACTGAGCAGTTCTTC. Its translation: CASSERVSHTEQFF.